The rows below give T cell receptor beta chains drawn from one sample of a study of T cell responses to AZD1222 COVID-19 vaccine. Method: immunoSEQ multiplex PCR; TCRdb's copy keeps in-frame clones and lacks some. The data hold 130,000 or so clones, with 91% observed a single time. The material was peripheral blood, obtained on day 0 of AZD1222 vaccination. Receptors originate from an adult in good health. Each CDR3 is given with its conserved first and last residue. The D gene is left open where the match is weak. Only part of the rows carry a size: once, few, many, or a class if the clone is expanded.

TRBV28,.,TRBJ2-6,.,CASSLIGAGANVLTF,TGTGCCAGCAGTTTAATTGGTGCTGGGGCCAACGTCCTGACTTTC
TRBV27,.,TRBJ1-6,.,CASSLKPGLGSPLHF,TGTGCCAGCAGTTTAAAACCGGGACTTGGTTCACCCCTCCACTTT
TRBV5-1,.,TRBJ1-2,once,CASSSPGGDHGYTF,TGCGCCAGCAGCTCCCCCGGGGGTGACCATGGCTACACCTTC
TRBV6-5,TRBD2,TRBJ2-1,.,CASGARLADYNEQFF,TGTGCCAGCGGGGCTCGACTAGCAGACTACAATGAGCAGTTCTTC
TRBV7-9,TRBD1,TRBJ1-3,once,CASRPEGQLRNTIYF,TGTGCCAGCAGACCCGAGGGACAGCTGAGAAACACCATATATTTT
TRBV30,.,TRBJ1-4,.,CAWSVPEVVREKLFF,TGTGCCTGGAGTGTACCCGAGGTAGTCCGTGAAAAACTGTTTTTT
TRBV2,.,TRBJ1-1,medium-sized,CASSFGSAGEAFF,TGTGCCAGCAGTTTTGGTTCCGCTGGAGAAGCTTTCTTT
TRBV2,TRBD2,TRBJ2-7,.,CASSVTSGMALLNF,TGTGCCAGCAGTGTGACTAGCGGGATGGCCCTATTGAACTTC
TRBV18,TRBD1,TRBJ1-2,.,CASSDGTGRYGYTF,TGTGCCAGCTCAGATGGGACAGGGAGGTATGGCTACACCTTC
TRBV3-1/TRBV3-2,.,TRBJ1-3,.,CASSQGTMSGNTIYF,TGTGCCAGCAGCCAAGGAACGATGTCTGGAAACACCATATATTTT
TRBV19,.,TRBJ2-7,.,CASSLGTSSSYEQYF,TGTGCCAGTAGTCTTGGGACCTCTAGCTCCTACGAGCAGTACTTC